The 20 T cell receptor delta chains below were found in one sample sequenced in a study of gamma-delta T cells after stem cell transplantation. TCRdb called clones anew from the RT-PCR reads with CATT. The sample includes 2,800 or so delta-chain clones, 8.8% seen only once; the top ten take roughly 9.4%. The specimen sequenced was gamma-delta T cells. Source of these receptors: a human donor. It is not recorded whose cells these are; they may come from a transplant donor.

This clone has more than one count but fewer than ten. The junction and the germline gene differ at one end; a read error may be behind it. The CDR3 is CALGEYWGIVGQYF. In nucleotides, the CDR3 is TGTGCTCTTGGGGAATACTGGGGGATCGTAGGCCAGTACTTC. V usage is TRDV1 and J usage is TRDJ1, with 10 positions matching TRDD3. Per germline, CDR1 TSWWSYY and CDR2 QGS. CDR3 length equals 14 residues.

This clone ranks as medium-sized (0.01 to 0.1%). CDR3 amino acids: CACDPLGGFALTAQLFF. The CDR3 DNA is TGTGCCTGTGACCCTCTTGGGGGCTTTGCTTTGACAGCACAACTCTTCTTT. This chain uses TRDV2 with TRDJ2; tentatively, D is TRDD3 (6 bases). Trimming shortened V by 3 bases and J by 0 bases, and 16 bases separated the two germline ends. The CDR3 consists of 17 residues. CDR1 and CDR2 (germline): GEAIGNYY, EKD.

By sample share, this clone is medium-sized. This chain joins TRDV1 and TRDJ1; D is unresolved. This CDR3 contains 16 residues. CDR1 is TSWWSYY, CDR2 QGS, per germline. Trimming took 4 bases from V and 1 from J, leaving 16 bases between them. CDR3 bases: TGTGCTCTTGGGGGCAATGGCCCTCCTCTCACCGATAAACTCATCTTT. Translating gives CALGGNGPPLTDKLIF.

This clone was recorded a few times. For this DNA, TCRdb reports the protein of a much larger clone, which diverges at residue 15, most likely from a read error; the protein presented here is translated directly from the DNA. The chain couples TRDV2 to TRDJ3, with 8 positions matching TRDD3. This CDR3 is built from 17 residues. CDR1 and CDR2 from the germline V gene are GEAIGNYY and EKD. CDR3 loop: CACDTGIHTWDTRQVFF. The CDR3 DNA reads as TGTGCCTGTGACACGGGGATACATACCTGGGACACCCGACAGGTGTTTTTC.

This clone rates as large. This sample includes further DNA sequences coding for the same CDR3. V usage is TRDV2 and J usage is TRDJ1; D not certain. The V gene lost 1 base and the J gene lost 0 bases, with 20 bases spanning the gap. The CDR3 runs to 18 residues. Germline CDR1 and CDR2: GEAIGNYY and EKD. The CDR3 reads CACDTPPRPTPYTDKLIF. CDR3 DNA sequence: TGTGCCTGTGACACACCCCCTCGACCGACCCCTTACACCGATAAACTCATCTTT.

Concerning this clone: A read error is likely here: a far larger clone is one base away. The genes are TRDV2 and TRDJ3; 7 positions agree with TRDD3. This CDR3 comprises 19 residues. The junction had 7 bases not matched to a gene; V was cut back by 0 bases and J by 0 bases. CDR1 and CDR2 from the germline V gene are GEAIGNYY and EKD. CDR3 DNA sequence: TGTGCCTGTGACACCTGGGGGACCCGGGCCTCCTGGGACACCCGACAGATGTTTTTC. Encoded protein: CACDTWGTRASWDTRQMFF.

By sample share, this clone is medium-sized (0.01 to 0.1%). The V gene is TRDV1, the J gene TRDJ1, with 8 bases aligning to TRDD3. The CDR3 sequence is 19 residues long. The V segment lost 4 bases and the J segment 4 bases; nucleotides outside the gene matches: 20. Germline V gives CDR1 TSWWSYY, CDR2 QGS. CDR3 in amino acids: CALGAPLDSLVLGVDKLIF. In DNA form, the CDR3 reads TGTGCTCTTGGGGCCCCGTTGGATTCCCTCGTACTGGGGGTCGATAAACTCATCTTT.

With respect to this clone: A much larger clone differs from this one at a single base, so this may be a read error. The chain employs TRDV2 and TRDJ3; 9 bases match TRDD3. The length of the CDR3 is 17 residues. The germline gives CDR1 GEAIGNYY, CDR2 EKD. The DNA for the CDR3 is TGTGCCTGTGACAACTGGGGGAGCTCCTGGGACGCCCGACAGATGTTTTTC. The encoded protein is CACDNWGSSWDARQMFF.

With regard to this clone: A far more abundant clone sits one base away, making this likely a read error. This CDR3 is also generated by other DNA sequences in the sample. This chain joins TRDV2 and TRDJ1; TRDD3 agrees at 9 bases. Germline V CDR1 and CDR2: GEAIGNYY, EKD. The CDR3 covers 15 residues. The V segment lost 0 bases and the J segment 3 bases; nucleotides outside the gene matches: 4. In DNA, the CDR3 is TGTGCCTGTGACACCGGGGGATACCGCGCCGATAAACTCATCTTT. Encoded protein: CACDTGGYRADKLIF.

A word on this clone: One base away lies a much larger clone, so this may be a sequencing read error. Other DNA sequences in this sample translate to the same CDR3. V usage is TRDV1 and J usage is TRDJ1, with D possibly being TRDD2 or TRDD3 (8 bases each). Germline CDR1 is TSWWSYY and CDR2 is QGS. The CDR3 contains 20 residues. The CDR3 DNA reads as TGTGCTCTCGGGGAACACCGCCTTCCTAGCTACTGGGGGTCCACCGATAAACTCATCTTT. This sequence encodes CALGEHRLPSYWGSTDKLIF.

This clone has just a few counts. A much bigger clone sits one base away, suggesting this may be a read error. Other DNA sequences in this sample translate to the same CDR3. V usage is TRDV1 and J usage is TRDJ1, with a weak D call TRDD3 (6 bases). The V gene's germline CDR1 is TSWWSYY and CDR2 QGS. CDR3 length: 13 amino acids. DNA for the CDR3: TGTGCCCTTGGGGGTCACCAAACCGATAAACTCATCTTT. Protein sequence: CALGGHQTDKLIF.

A remark on this clone: A read error is the likely source, as a far larger clone sits one nucleotide away. Other DNA sequences of this sample code for an identical CDR3. The chain joins TRDV2 to TRDJ1; D remains unclear. V lost 6 bases and J lost 4, with 14 bases in between. Germline lookup yields CDR1 GEAIGNYY and CDR2 EKD. This CDR3 has 13 amino acids. The CDR3 bases are TGTGCCTGTCGCCCTGCTGGCGGCGATAAACTCATCTTT. Protein product: CACRPAGGDKLIF.

A note on this clone: Different DNA sequences within this sample yield the same CDR3. This rearrangement joins TRDV1 to TRDJ3; TRDD3 is a possible D gene (7 bases). The CDR3 length is 23 residues. V gave up 2 bases and J gave up 2 bases, with 28 bases separating them. Per the germline V gene, CDR1 is TSWWSYY and CDR2 is QGS. As DNA, the CDR3 is TGTGCTCTTGGGGAAATCATTCCTATCTGGGGGCCTCGCCCCCCCTGGGACACCCGACAGATGTTTTTC. Amino acids: CALGEIIPIWGPRPPWDTRQMFF.

Regarding this clone: A much larger clone is a single base away; this may be a read error. CDR3 in amino acids: CACDYAKGIPSGSWDTRQMFF. The CDR3 DNA is TGTGCCTGTGACTACGCAAAGGGGATCCCCAGTGGCTCCTGGGACACCCGACAGATGTTTTTC. The rearrangement uses TRDV2 and TRDJ3; D is perhaps TRDD3 (6 bases). The CDR3 loop spans 21 amino acids. The germline CDR1 and CDR2 sequences are GEAIGNYY and EKD. Deletions cut 3 bases from V and 0 bases from J, with 23 bases between.

Sample share makes this clone medium-sized (0.01 to 0.1%). This chain connects TRDV2 to TRDJ1; 13 nucleotides line up with TRDD3. This CDR3 region has 17 residues. J was trimmed by 2 bases and V by 2 bases; bases with no gene match: 7. Germline CDR1 is GEAIGNYY and CDR2 is EKD. The DNA of the CDR3 is TGTGCCTGTGACAAAGTACTGGGGGATACGCGTACCGATAAACTCATCTTT. Its protein product is CACDKVLGDTRTDKLIF.

Regarding this clone: This could be a read error, since a much larger clone is one nucleotide away. The same CDR3 arises from other DNA sequences in this sample as well. The V call is TRDV2, the J call TRDJ3; the match to TRDD3 covers 11 bases. Per germline, CDR1 GEAIGNYY and CDR2 EKD. The CDR3 consists of 20 residues. V lost 0 bases, J lost 2 bases, and 8 bases stayed unmatched. CDR3 nucleotides: TGTGCCTGTGACACCGTACTGGGGGATAGAACCCCCTGGGACACCCGACAGATGTTTTTC. This translates into CACDTVLGDRTPWDTRQMFF.

Remarks on this clone: Only one base separates this from a far larger clonotype, so it likely reflects a read error. At the DNA level, this CDR3 is encoded by other sequences in the same sample as well. The gene calls are TRDV2 and TRDJ3, with 12 bases fitting TRDD3. CDR1 and CDR2 (germline): GEAIGNYY, EKD. CDR3 size: 20 residues. This chain's CDR3 is CACDTVLGDTSSWDTRQMFF. CDR3 DNA sequence: TGTGCCTGCGACACCGTACTGGGGGATACCAGCTCCTGGGACACCCGACAGATGTTTTTC.

This clone is categorized as medium-sized. The chain employs TRDV1 and TRDJ2; D might be TRDD2 or TRDD3, each matching 7 bases. V dropped 5 bases and J dropped 0 bases, with 25 bases sitting between them. This CDR3 comprises 20 residues. Germline CDR1 TSWWSYY, CDR2 QGS. The CDR3 loop reads CALGNSYDPDTPALTAQLFF. As DNA, the CDR3 is TGTGCTCTTGGGAATTCCTACGATCCGGATACGCCAGCTTTGACAGCACAACTCTTCTTT.

As for this clone: The protein that TCRdb holds for this DNA derives from a much larger clone and differs from the translated DNA at residue 7, which likely indicates a read error; the protein shown here is translated from the DNA. The V call is TRDV2, the J call TRDJ1; TRDD3 is a possible D gene (6 bases). This CDR3 spans 17 amino acids. Germline V gives CDR1 GEAIGNYY, CDR2 EKD. Trimming took 0 bases from V and 0 from J, leaving 16 bases between them. The CDR3 spells CACDTRRGTPNTDKLIF. CDR3 coding DNA: TGTGCCTGTGACACCCGCCGGGGGACCCCAAACACCGATAAACTCATCTTT.

This clone came up a few times. This likely traces to a read error, being one base from a far larger clone. Other DNA sequences in this sample translate to the same CDR3. This chain joins TRDV2 and TRDJ1; no reliable D call. Germline V gene sequence: CDR1 GEAIGNYY, CDR2 EKD. This CDR3 has 16 amino acids. The CDR3: CACDLLWVLYTDKLIF. In DNA form, the CDR3 reads TGTGCCTGTGACTTACTGTGGGTTTTGTACACCGACAAACTCATCTTT.